This TCR beta chain was sequenced during a study of cytomegalovirus exposure and HLA in healthy donors. Points from the study as a whole: Earlier results showed most TCR beta V segments being productive about 87% or about 30% of the time. In vitro assays verified that three CMV-associated chains recognized CMV antigens specifically. From TCR beta sequences, most subjects' HLA-A and HLA-B alleles were reportedly predicted accurately. Presence/absence analyses took donor sequencing depth as roughly uniform.

The CDR3 is 15 amino acids. CDR1 MRHNA and CDR2 SNTAGT come from the germline V gene. The ends lost 2 bases at V and 3 bases at J; junction bases unmatched: 2. Details on this clone: Its antigen is not known.

The PCR had 60 Vbeta and 13 Jbeta primers. Data came from immunoSEQ multiplex PCR; TCRdb stores just in-frame clones and leaves some out. The table records roughly 160,000 clones, more than 60% of them present only once. The clonotype originates from a woman aged 40 to 50 in good health and CMV-seropositive. The chain employs TRBV6-4 and TRBJ2-3; 10 bases are shared with TRBD2. What was sequenced was PBMCs. The CDR3 loop reads CASSDKGLATDTQYF. The CDR3, as DNA: TGTGCCAGCAGTGACAAGGGACTAGCGACAGATACGCAGTATTTT.